Sequencing of this TCR beta chain was carried out in a study of blood T cell repertoires in COVID-19. For the study at large: Sources were T cells, B-cell-depleted T cells, or PBMCs; the material itself was cDNA or gDNA.

Ten or more counts support this clone. At one boundary the junction diverges from the germline segment, which might be a read error. Assay used: immunoSEQ multiplex PCR; TCRdb lists only in-frame clones, some missing. The sample lists about 130,000 clones, approximately 83% occurring once. CDR1 is GTSNPN and CDR2 is SVGIG in the germline V gene (reference sequence). There are 15 residues in the CDR3. The gene calls are TRBV30 and TRBJ1-1; D gene unclear. Source material: peripheral blood. The origin of this receptor is a woman between 45 and 65 years old who had recovered from COVID-19. CDR3 DNA sequence: TGTGCCTGGAGTGTACGTGAGGATCGGAACGCTGAAGCTTTCTTT. Protein sequence: CAWSVREDRNAEAFF.